This T cell receptor beta chain was sequenced for a study of CD8+ T cells in alopecia areata. The study, taken as a whole, reports: Lesional scalp, notably in alopecia totalis/universalis, had clonality above that of normal scalp. Persistence in scalp and blood during tofacitinib was observed for many expanded lesional clones. Under tofacitinib, fewer expanded CD8+ clones appeared among the top 100 scalp clones.

In each case, RNA was isolated and then reverse transcribed into cDNA as the sequencing template. Produced via immunoSEQ multiplex PCR; TCRdb's table is partial and in-frame only. The repertoire holds over 95,000 clones, with more than 55% as singletons. CDR1 and CDR2 from the germline V gene are MRHNA and SNTAGT. The ends lost 4 bases at V and 3 bases at J; junction bases unmatched: 2. This CDR3 region has 15 residues. Many counts were recorded for this clone. Its antigen is unknown. Treatment given: oral pan-JAK inhibitor, 5-10 mg twice daily. The sample consisted of CD8+ T cells sorted from blood, taken at week 4, from a patient treated with tofacitinib. J is TRBJ2-3 and V is TRBV6-4, with TRBD2 matching over 12 bases. The origin of this receptor is a human donor with alopecia areata. CDR3 coding DNA: TGTGCCAGCAGTGCCGGGACTAGCGGGACAGATACGCAGTATTTT. Protein: CASSAGTSGTDTQYF.